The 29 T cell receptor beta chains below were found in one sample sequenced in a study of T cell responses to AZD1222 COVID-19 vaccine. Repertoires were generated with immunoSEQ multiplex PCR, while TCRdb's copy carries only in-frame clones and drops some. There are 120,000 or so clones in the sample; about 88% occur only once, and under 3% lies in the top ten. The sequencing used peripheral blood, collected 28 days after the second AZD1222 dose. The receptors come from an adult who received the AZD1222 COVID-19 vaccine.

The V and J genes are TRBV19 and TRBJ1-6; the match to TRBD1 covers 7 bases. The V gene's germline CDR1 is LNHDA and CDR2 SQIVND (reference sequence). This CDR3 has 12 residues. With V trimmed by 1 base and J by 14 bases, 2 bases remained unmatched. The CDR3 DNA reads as TGTGCCAGTAGTATAGGACAGGGCGCCCTCCACTTT. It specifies CASSIGQGALHF.

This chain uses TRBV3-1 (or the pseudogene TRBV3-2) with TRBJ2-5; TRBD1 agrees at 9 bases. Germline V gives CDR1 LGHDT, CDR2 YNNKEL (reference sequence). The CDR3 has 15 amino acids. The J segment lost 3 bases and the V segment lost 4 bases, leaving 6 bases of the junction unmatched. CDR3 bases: TGTGCCAGCAGCCGTTCTGGGACAGGGAAAGAGACCCAGTACTTC. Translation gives CASSRSGTGKETQYF.

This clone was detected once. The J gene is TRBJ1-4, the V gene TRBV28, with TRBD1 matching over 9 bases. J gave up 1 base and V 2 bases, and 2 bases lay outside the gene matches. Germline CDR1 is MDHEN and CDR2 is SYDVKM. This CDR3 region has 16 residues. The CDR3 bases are TGTGCCAGCAGTTTACAGGACAGGGGAACTAATGAAAAACTGTTTTTT. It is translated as CASSLQDRGTNEKLFF.

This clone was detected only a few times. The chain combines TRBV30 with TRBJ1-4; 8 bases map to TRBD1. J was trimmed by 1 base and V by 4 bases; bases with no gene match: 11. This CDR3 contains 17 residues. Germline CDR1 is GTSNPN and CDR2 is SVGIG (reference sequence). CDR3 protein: CAWTWRRTGITNEKLFF. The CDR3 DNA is TGTGCCTGGACCTGGAGGCGGACAGGGATAACTAATGAAAAACTGTTTTTT.

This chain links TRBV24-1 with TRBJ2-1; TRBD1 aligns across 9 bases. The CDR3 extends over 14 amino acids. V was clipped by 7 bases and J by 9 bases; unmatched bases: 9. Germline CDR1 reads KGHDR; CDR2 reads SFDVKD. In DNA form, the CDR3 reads TGTGCCACCAGATCACAGGGGGCGCCCGGTGAGCAGTTCTTC. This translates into CATRSQGAPGEQFF.

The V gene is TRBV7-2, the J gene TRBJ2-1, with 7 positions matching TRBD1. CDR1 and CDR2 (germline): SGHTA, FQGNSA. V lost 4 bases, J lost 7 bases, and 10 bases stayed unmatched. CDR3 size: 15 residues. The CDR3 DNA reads TGTGCCAGCAGCTCCTGGGACAGCGGATTTAATGAGCAGTTCTTC. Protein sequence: CASSSWDSGFNEQFF.

CDR3 in amino acids: CASSLAQGAGTEAFF. The CDR3 bases are TGTGCCAGCAGCTTAGCTCAGGGGGCTGGCACTGAAGCTTTCTTT. The genes are TRBV7-8 and TRBJ1-1; 8 nucleotides align to TRBD1. J gave up 4 bases and V 0 bases, and 4 bases lay outside the gene matches. The CDR3 is made up of 15 amino acids. In germline, CDR1 is SGHVS, CDR2 FQNEAQ.

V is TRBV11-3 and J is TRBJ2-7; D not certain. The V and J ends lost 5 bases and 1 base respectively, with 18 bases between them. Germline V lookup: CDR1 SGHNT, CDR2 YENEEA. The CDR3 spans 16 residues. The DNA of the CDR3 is TGTGCCAGCAGCCCCTTGTTGAACGCCCCTTCCTACGAGCAGTACTTC. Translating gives CASSPLLNAPSYEQYF. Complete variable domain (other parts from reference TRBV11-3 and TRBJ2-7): EAGVVQSPRYKIIEKKQPVAFWCNPISGHNTLYWYLQNLGQGPELLIRYENEEAVDDSQLPKDRFSAERLKGVDSTLKIQPAELGDSAVYLCASSPLLNAPSYEQYFGPGTRLTVT.

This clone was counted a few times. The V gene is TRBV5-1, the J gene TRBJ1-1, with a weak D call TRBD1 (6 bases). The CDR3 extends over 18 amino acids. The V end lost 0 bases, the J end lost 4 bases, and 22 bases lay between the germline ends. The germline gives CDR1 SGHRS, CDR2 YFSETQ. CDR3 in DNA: TGCGCCAGCAGCTTGGCCTCTCAGGGGAGTATTCTTGGCACTGAAGCTTTCTTT. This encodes CASSLASQGSILGTEAFF.

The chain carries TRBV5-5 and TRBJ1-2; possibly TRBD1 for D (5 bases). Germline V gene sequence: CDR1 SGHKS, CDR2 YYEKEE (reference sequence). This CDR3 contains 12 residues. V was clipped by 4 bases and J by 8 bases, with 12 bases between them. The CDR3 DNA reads TGTGCCAGCAGCGCTCAGGGAGGGGGCTACACCTTC. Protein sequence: CASSAQGGGYTF. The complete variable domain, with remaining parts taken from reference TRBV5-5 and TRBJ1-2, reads DAGVTQSPTHLIKTRGQQVTLRCSPISGHKSVSWYQQVLGQGPQFIFQYYEKEERGRGNFPDRFSARQFPNYSSELNVNALLLGDSALYLCASSAQGGGYTFGSGTRLTVV.

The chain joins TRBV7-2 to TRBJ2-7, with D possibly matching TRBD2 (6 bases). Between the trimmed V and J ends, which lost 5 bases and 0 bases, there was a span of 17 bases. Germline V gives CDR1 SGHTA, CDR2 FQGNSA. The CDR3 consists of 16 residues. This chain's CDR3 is CASSRGAAPLSYEQYF. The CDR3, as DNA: TGTGCCAGCAGCCGCGGGGCGGCCCCCCTCTCCTACGAGCAGTACTTC.

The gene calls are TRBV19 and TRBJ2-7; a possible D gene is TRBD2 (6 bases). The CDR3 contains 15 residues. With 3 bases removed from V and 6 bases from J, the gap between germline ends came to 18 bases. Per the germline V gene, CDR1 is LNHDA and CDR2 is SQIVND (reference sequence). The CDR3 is CASSIRLGGSPEQYF. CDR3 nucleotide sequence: TGTGCCAGTAGTATTCGACTAGGTGGTTCACCCGAGCAGTACTTC.

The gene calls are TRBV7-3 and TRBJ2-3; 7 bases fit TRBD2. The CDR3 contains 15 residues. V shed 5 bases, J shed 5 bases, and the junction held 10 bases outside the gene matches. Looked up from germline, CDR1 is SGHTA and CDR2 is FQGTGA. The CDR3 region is CASSPIPSSGDTQYF. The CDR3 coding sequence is TGTGCCAGCAGCCCGATTCCGTCTAGCGGAGATACGCAGTATTTT.

The CDR3: CASNYPAGTEAFF. In DNA, the CDR3 is TGTGCCAGCAACTACCCGGCGGGCACTGAAGCTTTCTTT. The chain recombines TRBV7-6 with TRBJ1-1; no reliable D call. Germline V gene lookup returns CDR1 SGHVS and CDR2 FNYEAQ. CDR3 length equals 13 residues. V was clipped by 7 bases and J by 4 bases, with 13 bases between them. The full variable domain, in which reference TRBV7-6 and TRBJ1-1 provide the parts outside the CDR3, is GAGVSQSPRYKVTKRGQDVALRCDPISGHVSLYWYRQALGQGPEFLTYFNYEAQQDKSGLPNDRFSAERPEGSISTLTIQRTEQRDSAMYRCASNYPAGTEAFFGQGTRLTVV.

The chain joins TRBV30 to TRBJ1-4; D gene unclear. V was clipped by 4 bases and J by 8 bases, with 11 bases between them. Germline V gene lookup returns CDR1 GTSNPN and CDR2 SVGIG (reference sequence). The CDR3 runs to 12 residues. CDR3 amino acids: CAWNEETEKLFF. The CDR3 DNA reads TGTGCCTGGAATGAGGAGACCGAAAAACTGTTTTTT.

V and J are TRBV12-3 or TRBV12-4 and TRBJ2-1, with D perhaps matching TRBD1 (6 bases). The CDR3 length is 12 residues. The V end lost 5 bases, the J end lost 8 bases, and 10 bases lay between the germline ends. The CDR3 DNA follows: TGTGCCAGCAGTCTCAGGGGCGATGAGCAGTTCTTC. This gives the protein CASSLRGDEQFF.

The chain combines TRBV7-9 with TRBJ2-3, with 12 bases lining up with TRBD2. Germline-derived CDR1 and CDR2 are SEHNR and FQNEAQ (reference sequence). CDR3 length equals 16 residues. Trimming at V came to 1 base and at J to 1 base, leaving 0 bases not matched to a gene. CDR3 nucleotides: TGTGCCAGCAGCTTAGGGACTAGCGGGGGCACAGATACGCAGTATTTT. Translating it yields CASSLGTSGGTDTQYF.

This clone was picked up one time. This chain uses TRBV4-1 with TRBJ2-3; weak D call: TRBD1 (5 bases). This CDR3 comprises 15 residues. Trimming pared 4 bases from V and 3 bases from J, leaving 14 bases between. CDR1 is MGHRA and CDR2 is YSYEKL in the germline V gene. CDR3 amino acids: CASSLWGPLTDTQYF. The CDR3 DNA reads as TGCGCCAGCAGCCTCTGGGGCCCACTTACAGATACGCAGTATTTT.

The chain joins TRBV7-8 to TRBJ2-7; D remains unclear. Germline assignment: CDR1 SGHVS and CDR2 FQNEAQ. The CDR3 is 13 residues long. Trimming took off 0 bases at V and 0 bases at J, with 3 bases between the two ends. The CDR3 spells CASSLAYSYEQYF. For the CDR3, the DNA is TGTGCCAGCAGCTTAGCCTACTCCTACGAGCAGTACTTC.

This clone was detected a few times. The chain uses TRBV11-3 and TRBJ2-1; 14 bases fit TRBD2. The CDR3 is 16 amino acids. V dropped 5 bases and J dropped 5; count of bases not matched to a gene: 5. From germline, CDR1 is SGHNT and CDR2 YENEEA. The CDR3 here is CASSGWTSGGNNEQFF. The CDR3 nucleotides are TGTGCCAGCAGCGGATGGACTAGCGGGGGGAACAATGAGCAGTTCTTC.

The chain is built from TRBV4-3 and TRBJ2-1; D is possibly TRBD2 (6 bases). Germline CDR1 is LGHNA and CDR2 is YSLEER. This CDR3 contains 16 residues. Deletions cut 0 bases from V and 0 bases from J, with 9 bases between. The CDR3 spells CASSQETGGSYNEQFF. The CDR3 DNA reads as TGCGCCAGCAGCCAAGAGACCGGGGGCTCCTACAATGAGCAGTTCTTC.

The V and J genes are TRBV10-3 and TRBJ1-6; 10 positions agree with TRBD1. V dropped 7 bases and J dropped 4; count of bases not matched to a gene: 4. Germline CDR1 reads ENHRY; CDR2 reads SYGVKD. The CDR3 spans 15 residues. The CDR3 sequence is CAITPGQGYNSPLHF. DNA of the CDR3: TGTGCCATCACCCCGGGACAGGGGTATAATTCACCCCTCCACTTT.

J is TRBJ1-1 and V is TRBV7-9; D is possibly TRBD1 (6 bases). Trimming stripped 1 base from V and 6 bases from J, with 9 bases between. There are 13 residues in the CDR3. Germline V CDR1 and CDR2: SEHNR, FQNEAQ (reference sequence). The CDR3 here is CASSLVGTPEAFF. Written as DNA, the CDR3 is TGTGCCAGCAGCTTAGTCGGGACACCTGAAGCTTTCTTT.

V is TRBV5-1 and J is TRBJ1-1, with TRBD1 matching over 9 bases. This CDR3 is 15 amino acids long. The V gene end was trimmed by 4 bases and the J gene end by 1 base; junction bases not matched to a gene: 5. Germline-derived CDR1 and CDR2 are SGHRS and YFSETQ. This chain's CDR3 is CASSHGQGWNTEAFF. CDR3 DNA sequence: TGCGCCAGCAGCCATGGACAGGGGTGGAACACTGAAGCTTTCTTT.

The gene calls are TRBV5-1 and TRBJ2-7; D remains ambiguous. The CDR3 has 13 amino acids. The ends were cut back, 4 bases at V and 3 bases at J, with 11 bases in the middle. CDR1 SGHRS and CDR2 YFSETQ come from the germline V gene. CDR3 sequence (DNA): TGCGCCAGCAGCAATCCATCAAACTACGAGCAGTACTTC. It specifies CASSNPSNYEQYF.

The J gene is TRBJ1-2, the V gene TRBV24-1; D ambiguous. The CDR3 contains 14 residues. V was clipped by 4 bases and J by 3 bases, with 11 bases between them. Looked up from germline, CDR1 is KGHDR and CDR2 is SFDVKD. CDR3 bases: TGTGCCACCAGTGACCCGGGAACAGACTATGGCTACACCTTC. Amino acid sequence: CATSDPGTDYGYTF.

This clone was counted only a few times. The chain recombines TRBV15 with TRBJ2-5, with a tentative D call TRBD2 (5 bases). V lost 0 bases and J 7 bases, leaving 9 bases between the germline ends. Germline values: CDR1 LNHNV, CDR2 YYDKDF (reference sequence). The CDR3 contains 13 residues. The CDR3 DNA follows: TGTGCCACCAGCAGAGATCAAGGGAGGACCCAGTACTTC. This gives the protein CATSRDQGRTQYF.

Here the CDR3 reads CASSLNRPEKLFF. In DNA form, the CDR3 reads TGTGCCAGCAGCTTAAACCGGCCTGAAAAACTGTTTTTT. The chain joins TRBV7-9 to TRBJ1-4, with D uncertain. This CDR3 contains 13 residues. The germline V gene has CDR1 SEHNR and CDR2 FQNEAQ (reference sequence). V was shortened by 2 bases and J by 7 bases, with 8 bases between the two germline ends.

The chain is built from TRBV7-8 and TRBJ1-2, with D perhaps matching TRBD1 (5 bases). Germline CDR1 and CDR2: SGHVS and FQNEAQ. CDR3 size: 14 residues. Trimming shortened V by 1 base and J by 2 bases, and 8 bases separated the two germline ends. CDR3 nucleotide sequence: TGTGCCAGCAGCTTAGTGGGGGTAAACTATGGCTACACCTTC. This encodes CASSLVGVNYGYTF.